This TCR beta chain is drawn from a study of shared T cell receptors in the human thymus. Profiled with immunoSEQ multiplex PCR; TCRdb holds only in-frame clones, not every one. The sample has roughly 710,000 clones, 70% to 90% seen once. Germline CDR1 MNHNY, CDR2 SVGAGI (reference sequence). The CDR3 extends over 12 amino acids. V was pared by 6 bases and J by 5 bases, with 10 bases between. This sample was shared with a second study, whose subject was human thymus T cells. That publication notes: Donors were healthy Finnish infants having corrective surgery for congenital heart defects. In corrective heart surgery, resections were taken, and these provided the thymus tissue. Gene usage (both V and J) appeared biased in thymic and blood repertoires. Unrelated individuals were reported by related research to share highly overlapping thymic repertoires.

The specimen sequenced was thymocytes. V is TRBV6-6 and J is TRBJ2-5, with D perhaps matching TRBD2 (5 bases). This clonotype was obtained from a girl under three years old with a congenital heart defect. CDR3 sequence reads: CASRKRGETQYF. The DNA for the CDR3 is TGTGCCAGCAGGAAGAGAGGGGAGACCCAGTACTTC.